Listed here is a single T cell receptor beta chain. This sequence may be a read error, since a much larger clone differs from it by one base. This entry is derived from a study of blood T cells in healthy people across ages. A sample-barcoded 5' primer and a J-beta primer mix were used in a second PCR of roughly 6 to 11 cycles. Sequencing recovered at least 3 million CDR3-containing paired-end reads from each sample. MiXCR was run by TCRdb on the 5' RACE reads, yielding one entry per CDR3 protein. The sample carries some 1.4 million distinct CDR3 sequences, about 43% recorded once. This CDR3 spans 12 amino acids. Per germline, CDR1 MDHEN and CDR2 SYDVKM. Every donor provided 8.5 to 10 milliliters of peripheral blood.

The chain combines TRBV28 with TRBJ2-1; unclear D gene. TRBJ2-7 matches the DNA end more closely, so the J call is doubtful. The receptor was derived from a woman aged 18-29 years in good health. The sequenced material came from blood. As DNA, the CDR3 is TGTGCCAGTAAGAGCTCCTACAATGAGCAGTACTTC. Residues: CASKSSYNEQYF.